This is a list of T cell receptor beta chains from one sample in a study of blood T cell repertoires in COVID-19. The assay was immunoSEQ multiplex PCR, and TCRdb's table has in-frame clones only and misses some. The sample yields 150,000 to 200,000 clones, 80% to 90% seen once. Sequences were obtained from peripheral blood. The source of these receptors is a man between 60 and 75 years old with acute or convalescent COVID-19. The CDR3 runs from the conserved cysteine through the conserved F or W. Fields, in order: D gene, V gene, J gene, CDR3 length, clone size, CDR3 protein, CDR3 DNA. A D gene is named only where the DNA matches it firmly. Size is stated for part of the rows, as once, few or many counts, or as a class when the clone is expanded.

-	TRBV5-1	TRBJ2-1	15	-	CASSLGSGDYNEQFF	TGCGCCAGCAGCTTGGGATCGGGGGACTACAATGAGCAGTTCTTC
TRBD1	TRBV2	TRBJ1-2	17	-	CASSSTRQGSANYGYTF	TGTGCCAGCAGCTCCACCCGACAGGGTTCAGCTAACTATGGCTACACCTTC
-	TRBV11-1	TRBJ1-4	15	-	CASRTRRTANEKLFF	TGTGCCAGCAGAACACGCCGGACAGCGAATGAAAAACTGTTTTTT
-	TRBV19	TRBJ1-1	13	few	CASSDKGRHRHFF	TGTGCCAGTAGTGATAAGGGGAGGCACCGACATTTCTTT
TRBD1	TRBV9	TRBJ1-4	14	-	CASSVGQGREKLFF	TGTGCCAGCAGCGTGGGACAGGGCAGAGAAAAACTGTTTTTT
TRBD1	TRBV24-1	TRBJ1-4	20	-	CATSDLRGTGVNATNEKLFF	TGTGCCACCAGTGATTTACGTGGGACAGGGGTAAATGCAACTAATGAAAAACTGTTTTTT
-	TRBV5-4	TRBJ2-1	17	-	CASSSPTGRLGGNEQFF	TGTGCCAGCAGCTCTCCTACGGGGAGGTTGGGCGGCAATGAGCAGTTCTTC
TRBD1	TRBV19	TRBJ1-6	15	-	CASSVDRANNSPLHF	TGTGCCAGTAGTGTGGACAGGGCTAATAATTCACCCCTCCACTTT
-	TRBV19	TRBJ1-5	11	-	CASSTPGPQHF	TGTGCCAGTAGTACCCCGGGGCCCCAGCATTTT
-	TRBV6-5	TRBJ1-2	14	-	CASSLSRYNYGYTF	TGTGCCAGCAGCCTGAGCCGATACAACTATGGCTACACCTTC
-	TRBV4-1	TRBJ2-3	17	-	CASSRRLSTTSTDTQYF	TGCGCCAGCAGCCGCCGACTCTCTACAACTAGCACAGATACGCAGTATTTT
-	TRBV9	TRBJ1-6	16	-	CASSKQQSSYNSPLHF	TGTGCCAGCAGCAAACAACAGAGCTCCTATAATTCACCCCTCCACTTT
-	TRBV2	TRBJ1-5	14	-	CASSLNRGNQPQHF	TGTGCCAGCAGCCTAAACAGGGGCAATCAGCCCCAGCATTTT
TRBD1	TRBV2	TRBJ2-1	15	-	CASSGQGRTYNEQFF	TGTGCCAGCAGTGGACAGGGAAGAACCTACAATGAGCAGTTCTTC
-	TRBV19	TRBJ1-1	15	-	CASSMWAGQNTEAFF	TGTGCCAGTAGTATGTGGGCAGGTCAGAACACTGAAGCTTTCTTT
TRBD1	TRBV19	TRBJ1-6	14	-	CASTSGGYNSPLHF	TGTGCCAGTACGTCAGGGGGTTATAATTCACCCCTCCACTTT
TRBD1	TRBV7-2	TRBJ1-3	16	-	CASSSGQGSFGNTIYF	TGTGCCAGCAGCTCAGGACAGGGGAGCTTCGGAAACACCATATATTTT
-	TRBV5-6	TRBJ1-2	15	few	CASSLAGRRAYGYTF	TGTGCCAGCAGCTTGGCGGGGAGAAGGGCGTATGGCTACACCTTC
TRBD2	TRBV7-9	TRBJ2-1	18	-	CASSFTGTSGGKYNEQFF	TGTGCCAGCAGCTTTACCGGGACTAGCGGGGGTAAATACAATGAGCAGTTCTTC
-	TRBV11-2	TRBJ2-7	13	-	CASSRPSSYEQYF	TGTGCCAGCTCCAGGCCCTCGAGCTACGAGCAGTACTTC
-	TRBV4-1	TRBJ1-1	17	-	CASSQEEGVGGDTEAFF	TGCGCCAGCAGCCAAGAAGAGGGGGTAGGGGGGGACACTGAAGCTTTCTTT
TRBD1	TRBV4-3	TRBJ1-6	18	-	CASSQASRQGKGKSPLHF	TGCGCCAGCAGCCAAGCGTCTCGACAGGGAAAGGGAAAATCACCCCTCCACTTT
-	TRBV4-1	TRBJ1-4	19	-	CASSQEGRPSSATNEKLFF	TGCGCCAGCAGCCAAGAAGGTCGACCATCCAGCGCAACTAATGAAAAACTGTTTTTT
TRBD1	TRBV23-1	TRBJ1-6	19	-	CASSQFPRQGKVKGSPLHF	TGCGCCAGCAGTCAATTTCCGAGACAGGGTAAGGTCAAGGGTTCACCCCTCCACTTT
TRBD1	TRBV2	TRBJ1-5	14	-	CASRGQGRDQPQHF	TGTGCCAGCAGGGGACAGGGGAGGGATCAGCCCCAGCATTTT
-	TRBV4-1	TRBJ2-3	16	-	CASSQDRSRDSDTQYF	TGCGCCAGCAGCCAAGATCGAAGCAGGGACTCAGATACGCAGTATTTT
-	TRBV20-1	TRBJ1-6	11	-	CSAPQGKGFHF	TGCAGTGCCCCACAGGGAAAGGGCTTCCACTTT
-	TRBV2	TRBJ1-4	14	-	CASSDDRSDEKLFF	TGTGCCAGCAGTGATGACAGATCGGATGAAAAACTGTTTTTT
-	TRBV6-5	TRBJ2-7	16	-	CASSYSMLQSTYEQYF	TGTGCCAGCAGTTACTCGATGTTGCAGTCGACCTACGAGCAGTACTTC
-	TRBV19	TRBJ2-2	15	-	CASSPQSLNTGELFF	TGTGCCAGTAGTCCCCAGTCTCTGAACACCGGGGAGCTGTTTTTT
TRBD1	TRBV6-5	TRBJ2-2	14	once	CASSILTGSGELFF	TGTGCCAGCAGTATTCTGACAGGGTCCGGGGAGCTGTTTTTT
-	TRBV11-2	TRBJ1-1	12	-	CASSLVPTRAFF	TGTGCCAGCAGCTTAGTCCCGACTCGAGCTTTCTTT
-	TRBV9	TRBJ1-1	14	-	CASSAGTLNTEAFF	TGTGCCAGCAGCGCCGGGACATTGAACACTGAAGCTTTCTTT
TRBD1	TRBV30	TRBJ1-1	12	-	CARGQGNTEAFF	TGTGCCCGGGGACAGGGGAACACTGAAGCTTTCTTT
-	TRBV7-9	TRBJ2-7	15	-	CASTPGAGALREQYF	TGTGCCAGCACCCCGGGGGCGGGGGCACTACGCGAGCAGTACTTC
-	TRBV5-1	TRBJ2-2	11	-	CASRGDGELFF	TGCGCCAGCAGAGGGGACGGGGAGCTGTTTTTT
TRBD1	TRBV5-8	TRBJ1-5	15	few	CASSHDRVRNQPQHF	TGTGCCAGCAGCCATGACAGGGTACGCAATCAGCCCCAGCATTTT
TRBD1	TRBV11-1	TRBJ1-1	14	-	CASSFGRGYTEAFF	TGTGCCAGCAGCTTCGGCAGGGGGTACACTGAAGCTTTCTTT
TRBD2	TRBV11-2	TRBJ2-2	14	-	CASNRGGLTGELFF	TGTGCCAGCAACCGGGGGGGCCTAACCGGGGAGCTGTTTTTT
TRBD1	TRBV5-1	TRBJ1-2	14	-	CASSPQAPGGGYTF	TGCGCCAGCAGCCCACAAGCTCCAGGGGGCGGCTACACCTTC
-	TRBV27	TRBJ1-2	14	-	CASSPLEGNYGYTF	TGTGCCAGCAGTCCCCTGGAGGGTAACTATGGCTACACCTTC
-	TRBV6-4	TRBJ1-6	13	-	CASSGTSSSPLHF	TGTGCCAGCAGTGGGACTTCTTCTTCACCCCTCCACTTT
-	TRBV4-1	TRBJ1-1	16	-	CASSQENGVVNTEAFF	TGCGCCAGCAGCCAAGAAAACGGAGTAGTGAACACTGAAGCTTTCTTT
-	TRBV7-9	TRBJ2-5	15	-	CASSLVATLQETQYF	TGTGCCAGCAGCTTAGTCGCGACTCTACAAGAGACCCAGTACTTC
TRBD1	TRBV30	TRBJ2-7	13	-	CAWSDGTAYEQYF	TGTGCCTGGAGTGACGGGACAGCCTACGAGCAGTACTTC
TRBD2	TRBV3-1/TRBV3-2	TRBJ2-1	16	once	CASSDLGGGMVNEQFF	TGTGCCAGCAGCGATCTTGGCGGGGGGATGGTAAATGAGCAGTTCTTC
TRBD1	TRBV6-5	TRBJ1-3	15	-	CASRAGQGPGNTIYF	TGTGCCAGCAGGGCAGGACAGGGACCTGGAAACACCATATATTTT
-	TRBV5-4	TRBJ2-1	15	-	CASSSSESAYNEQFF	TGTGCCAGCAGCTCGTCCGAGTCTGCCTACAATGAGCAGTTCTTC
TRBD1	TRBV6-4	TRBJ1-6	14	-	CASSLGQGVSPLHF	TGTGCCAGCAGTCTGGGACAGGGAGTTTCACCCCTCCACTTT
-	TRBV6-1	TRBJ2-4	15	-	CASSEWKQGMNIQYF	TGTGCCAGCAGTGAATGGAAGCAGGGTATGAACATTCAGTACTTC
TRBD2	TRBV11-1	TRBJ2-3	15	-	CASSSSGGLTDTQYF	TGTGCCAGCAGCTCTAGCGGGGGGCTTACAGATACGCAGTATTTT